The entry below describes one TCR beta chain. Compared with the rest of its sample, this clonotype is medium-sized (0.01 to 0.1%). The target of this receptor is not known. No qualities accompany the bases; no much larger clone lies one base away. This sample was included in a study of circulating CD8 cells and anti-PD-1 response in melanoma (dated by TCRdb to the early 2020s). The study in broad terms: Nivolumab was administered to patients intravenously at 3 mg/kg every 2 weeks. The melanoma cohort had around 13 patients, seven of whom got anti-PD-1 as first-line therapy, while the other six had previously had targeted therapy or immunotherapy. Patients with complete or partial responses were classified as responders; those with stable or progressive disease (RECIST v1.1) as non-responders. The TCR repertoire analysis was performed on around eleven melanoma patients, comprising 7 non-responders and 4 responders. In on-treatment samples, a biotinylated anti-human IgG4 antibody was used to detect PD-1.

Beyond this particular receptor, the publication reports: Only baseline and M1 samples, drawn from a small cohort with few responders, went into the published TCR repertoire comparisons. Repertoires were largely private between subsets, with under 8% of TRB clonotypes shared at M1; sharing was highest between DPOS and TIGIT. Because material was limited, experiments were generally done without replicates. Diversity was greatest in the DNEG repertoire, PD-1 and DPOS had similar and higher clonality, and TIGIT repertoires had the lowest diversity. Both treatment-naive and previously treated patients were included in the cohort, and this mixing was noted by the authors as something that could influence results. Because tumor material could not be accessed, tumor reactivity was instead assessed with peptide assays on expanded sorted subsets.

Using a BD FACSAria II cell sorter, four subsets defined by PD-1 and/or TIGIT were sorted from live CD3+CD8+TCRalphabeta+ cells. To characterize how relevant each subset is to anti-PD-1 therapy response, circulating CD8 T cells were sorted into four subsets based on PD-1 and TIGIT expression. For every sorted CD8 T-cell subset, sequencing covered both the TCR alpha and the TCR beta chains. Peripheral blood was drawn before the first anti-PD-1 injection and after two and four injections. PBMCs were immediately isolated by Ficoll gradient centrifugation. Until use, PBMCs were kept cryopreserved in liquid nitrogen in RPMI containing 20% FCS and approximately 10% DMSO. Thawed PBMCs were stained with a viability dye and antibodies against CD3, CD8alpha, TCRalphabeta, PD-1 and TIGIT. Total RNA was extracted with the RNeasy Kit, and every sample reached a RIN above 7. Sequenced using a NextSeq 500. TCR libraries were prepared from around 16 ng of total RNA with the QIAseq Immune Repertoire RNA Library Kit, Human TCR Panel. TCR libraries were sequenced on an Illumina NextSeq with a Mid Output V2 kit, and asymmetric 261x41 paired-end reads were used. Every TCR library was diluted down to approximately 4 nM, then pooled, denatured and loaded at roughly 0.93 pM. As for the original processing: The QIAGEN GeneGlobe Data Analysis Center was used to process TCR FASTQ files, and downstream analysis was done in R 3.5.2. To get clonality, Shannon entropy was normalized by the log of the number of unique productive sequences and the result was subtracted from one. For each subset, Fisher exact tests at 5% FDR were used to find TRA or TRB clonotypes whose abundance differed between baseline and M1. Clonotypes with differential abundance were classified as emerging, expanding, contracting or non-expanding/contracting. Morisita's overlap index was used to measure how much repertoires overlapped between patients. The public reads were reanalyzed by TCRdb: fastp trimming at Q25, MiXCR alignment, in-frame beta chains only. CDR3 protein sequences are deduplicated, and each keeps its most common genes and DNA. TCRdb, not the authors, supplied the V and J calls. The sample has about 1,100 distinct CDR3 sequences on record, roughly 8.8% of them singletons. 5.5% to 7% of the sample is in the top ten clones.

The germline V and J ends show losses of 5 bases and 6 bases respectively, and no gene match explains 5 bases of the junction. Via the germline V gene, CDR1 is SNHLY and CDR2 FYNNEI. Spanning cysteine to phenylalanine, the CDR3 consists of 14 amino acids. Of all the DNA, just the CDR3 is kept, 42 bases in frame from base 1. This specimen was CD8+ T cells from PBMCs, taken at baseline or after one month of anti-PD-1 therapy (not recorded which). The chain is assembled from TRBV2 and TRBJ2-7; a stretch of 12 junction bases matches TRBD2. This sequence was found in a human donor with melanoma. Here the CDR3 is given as CASSSTSGGREQYF. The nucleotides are TGTGCCAGCAGTTCTACTAGCGGGGGGCGCGAGCAGTACTTC.